These 5 T cell receptor beta chains share one sample of origin, sequenced in a study of T-cell memory formation after mild COVID-19. In TCRdb, the 5' RACE reads were re-called with MiXCR into one record per CDR3 protein. The sample yields about 310,000 distinct CDR3 sequences, approximately 20% seen once. The specimen was PBMCs or a T cell subset sorted from them (not recorded which). The receptor set was obtained from a man aged 18 to 30 who had mild COVID-19 (a few samples of this study predate the infection). Cell type and time point are not known.

This clonotype occurred a few times. The genes are TRBV7-9 and TRBJ1-1, with a possible D match to TRBD1 (5 bases). CDR1 is SEHNR, CDR2 FQNEAQ, per germline (reference sequence). Trimming took 5 bases from V and 0 from J, leaving 13 bases between them. This CDR3 has 15 residues. In DNA form, the CDR3 reads TGTGCCAGCAGCCTAGGGGCAATCATGAACACTGAAGCTTTCTTT. Protein: CASSLGAIMNTEAFF.

This clonotype appeared a few times. This sequence joins TRBV20-1 and TRBJ2-7; TRBD1 matches at 8 bases. Unmatched junction bases numbered 12, after V lost 6 bases and J lost 2 bases. This CDR3 contains 15 residues. Looked up from germline, CDR1 is DFQATT and CDR2 is SNEGSKA (reference sequence). DNA for the CDR3: TGCAGTGCCCAATTTGGGCCGGGACAGGCCTACGAGCAGTACTTC. Protein sequence: CSAQFGPGQAYEQYF.

This clonotype was counted many times. This chain connects TRBV7-2 to TRBJ2-2, with 11 bases aligning to TRBD2. Germline lookup yields CDR1 SGHTA and CDR2 FQGNSA. The CDR3 has 15 residues. Trimming removed 6 bases from V and 3 bases from J; junction bases left unmatched: 3. CDR3 region: CASRLLAGDTGELFF. In DNA, the CDR3 is TGTGCCAGCAGGTTACTAGCGGGGGACACCGGGGAGCTGTTTTTT.

This rearrangement joins TRBV5-1 to TRBJ1-2; D is unclear. The CDR3 sequence is 13 residues long. V was trimmed by 1 base and J by 8 bases, leaving 12 bases between them. The germline V gene has CDR1 SGHRS and CDR2 YFSETQ. The CDR3 here is CASSLWTHGGYTF. DNA for the CDR3: TGCGCCAGCAGCTTGTGGACCCACGGGGGCTACACCTTC. The variable domain in full, completed from reference TRBV5-1 and TRBJ1-2, reads KAGVTQTPRYLIKTRGQQVTLSCSPISGHRSVSWYQQTPGQGLQFLFEYFSETQRNKGNFPGRFSGRQFSNSRSEMNVSTLELGDSALYLCASSLWTHGGYTFGSGTRLTVV.

This clonotype was recorded a few times. Being one base from a much bigger clone, this may be a read error. The chain recombines TRBV7-6 with TRBJ2-7; 7 positions match TRBD1. CDR1 and CDR2 (germline): SGHVS, FNYEAQ. J gave up 6 bases and V 1 base, and 3 bases lay outside the gene matches. The CDR3 consists of 13 residues. The CDR3 DNA reads TGTGCCAGCAGCTTAGGACCAGGGGGCGAGCAGTACGTC. As protein: CASSLGPGGEQYV.